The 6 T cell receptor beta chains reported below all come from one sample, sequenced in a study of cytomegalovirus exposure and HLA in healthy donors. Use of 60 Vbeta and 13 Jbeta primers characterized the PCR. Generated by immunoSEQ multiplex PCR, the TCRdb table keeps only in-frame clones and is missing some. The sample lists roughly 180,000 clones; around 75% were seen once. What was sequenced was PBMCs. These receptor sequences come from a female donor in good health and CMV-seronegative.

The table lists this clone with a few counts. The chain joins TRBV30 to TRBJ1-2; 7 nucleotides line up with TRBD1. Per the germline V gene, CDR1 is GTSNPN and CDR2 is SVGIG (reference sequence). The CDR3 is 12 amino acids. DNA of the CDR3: TGTGCGCACTCAGGGGGTGCATATGGCTACACCTTC. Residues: CAHSGGAYGYTF.

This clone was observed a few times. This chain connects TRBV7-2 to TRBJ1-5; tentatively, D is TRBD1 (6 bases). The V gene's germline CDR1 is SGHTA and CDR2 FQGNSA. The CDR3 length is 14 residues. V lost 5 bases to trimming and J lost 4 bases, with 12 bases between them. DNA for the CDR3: TGTGCCAGCAGCCCGACCCAGGGGAATCAGCCCCAGCATTTT. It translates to CASSPTQGNQPQHF. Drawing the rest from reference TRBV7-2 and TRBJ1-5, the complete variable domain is GAGVSQSPSNKVTEKGKDVELRCDPISGHTALYWYRQSLGQGLEFLIYFQGNSAPDKSGLPSDRFSAERTGGSVSTLTIQRTQQEDSAVYLCASSPTQGNQPQHFGDGTRLSIL.

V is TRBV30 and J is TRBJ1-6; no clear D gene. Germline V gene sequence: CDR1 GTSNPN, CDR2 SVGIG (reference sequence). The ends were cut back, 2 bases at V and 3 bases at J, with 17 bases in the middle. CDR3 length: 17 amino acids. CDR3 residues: CAWSRTRGDRYNSPLHF. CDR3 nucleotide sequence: TGTGCCTGGAGTCGTACCCGTGGAGACCGCTATAATTCACCCCTCCACTTT.

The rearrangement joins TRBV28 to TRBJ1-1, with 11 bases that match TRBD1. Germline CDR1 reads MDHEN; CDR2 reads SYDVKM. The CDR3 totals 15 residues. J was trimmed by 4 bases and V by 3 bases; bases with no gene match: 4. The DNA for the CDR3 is TGTGCCAGCAGTTTCACCGGGACAGGGGGCACTGAAGCTTTCTTT. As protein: CASSFTGTGGTEAFF.

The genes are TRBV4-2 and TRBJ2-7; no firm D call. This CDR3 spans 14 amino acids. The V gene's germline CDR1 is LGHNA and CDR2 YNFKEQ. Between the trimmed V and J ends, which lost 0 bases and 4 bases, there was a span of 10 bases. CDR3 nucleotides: TGTGCCAGCAGCCAAGATCGAGTGAGATACGAGCAGTACTTC. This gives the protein CASSQDRVRYEQYF.

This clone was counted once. The CDR3 loop reads CASREGTYNSPLHF. CDR3 coding DNA: TGTGCCAGCCGGGAGGGAACTTATAATTCACCCCTCCACTTT. The chain is built from TRBV27 and TRBJ1-6, with no clear D. This CDR3 contains 14 residues. In germline, CDR1 is MNHEY, CDR2 SMNVEV (reference sequence). Trimming shortened V by 8 bases and J by 4 bases, and 12 bases separated the two germline ends.